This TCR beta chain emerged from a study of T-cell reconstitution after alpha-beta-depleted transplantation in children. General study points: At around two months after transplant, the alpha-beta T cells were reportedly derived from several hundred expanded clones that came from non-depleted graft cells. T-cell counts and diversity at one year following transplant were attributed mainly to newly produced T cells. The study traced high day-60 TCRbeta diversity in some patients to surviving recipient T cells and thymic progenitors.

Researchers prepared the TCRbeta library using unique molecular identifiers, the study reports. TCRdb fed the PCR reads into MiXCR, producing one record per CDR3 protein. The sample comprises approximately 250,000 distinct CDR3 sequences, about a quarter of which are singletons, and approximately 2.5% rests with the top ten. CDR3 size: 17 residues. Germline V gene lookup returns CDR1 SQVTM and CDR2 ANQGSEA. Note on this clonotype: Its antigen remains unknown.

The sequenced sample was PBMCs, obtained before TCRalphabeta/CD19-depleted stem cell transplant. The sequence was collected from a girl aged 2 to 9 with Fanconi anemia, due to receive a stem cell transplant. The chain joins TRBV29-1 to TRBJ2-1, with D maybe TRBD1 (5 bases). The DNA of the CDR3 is TGCACCGAAATGCACCATTTAGGGGAAGGGTCCTACAATGAGCAGTTCTTC. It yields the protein CTEMHHLGEGSYNEQFF.